The subject of this entry is one TCR beta chain. Its antigen is unidentified. The sample originates from a study of cytomegalovirus exposure and HLA in healthy donors. This CDR3 has 14 residues. Germline V lookup: CDR1 SGHKS, CDR2 YYEKEE (reference sequence). Trimming removed 6 bases at V and 0 bases at J, with 12 bases between. Findings and caveats of the study: Immune exposure information comprised only CMV serostatus. With further analysis later on, most CMV-associated TCR beta chains appeared HLA-restricted.

Both 60 Vbeta primers and 13 Jbeta primers went into the PCR. The assay was immunoSEQ multiplex PCR, and TCRdb's table has in-frame clones only and misses some. The table shows around 97,000 clones, with 9.4% occurring only once. The chain recombines TRBV5-5 with TRBJ1-1; perhaps TRBD1 as D (6 bases). The sample consisted of PBMCs. This clonotype was sampled from a man in his forties or fifties in good health and CMV-seropositive. CDR3 loop: CASTRWDMNTEAFF. Here the CDR3 DNA reads TGTGCCAGCACCCGGTGGGACATGAACACTGAAGCTTTCTTT.